Below, one T cell receptor (beta chain) is given with its context. As yet, its antigen is unknown. This CDR3 spans 15 amino acids. Trimming removed 3 bases at V and 1 base at J, with 16 bases between. Germline CDR1 and CDR2: DFQATT and SNEGSKA (reference sequence). TCRdb fed the reads into MiXCR, producing one record per CDR3 protein. The sample contains around 740,000 distinct CDR3 sequences, 35% to 45% of which appear only once. This sample was included in a study of T cell repertoires in cytomegalovirus infection. Study-level background: Both CMV infection and a matching HLA type were indicated by public TCR beta signatures. Study observations and caveats: The response measured ex vivo was dominated by TCR beta clonotypes (HLA-C-restricted and CMV-specific).

This TCR came from a human donor in good health (CMV status not recorded). Some clones in this sample may be carry-over from other donors' samples. The J gene is TRBJ2-7, the V gene TRBV20-1; D might be TRBD1 (6 bases). Sequencing was done on a sample of PBMCs. The CDR3 loop is CSASALDRNSYEQYF. The CDR3 DNA reads as TGCAGTGCTAGCGCCCTGGACAGAAATTCCTACGAGCAGTACTTC.